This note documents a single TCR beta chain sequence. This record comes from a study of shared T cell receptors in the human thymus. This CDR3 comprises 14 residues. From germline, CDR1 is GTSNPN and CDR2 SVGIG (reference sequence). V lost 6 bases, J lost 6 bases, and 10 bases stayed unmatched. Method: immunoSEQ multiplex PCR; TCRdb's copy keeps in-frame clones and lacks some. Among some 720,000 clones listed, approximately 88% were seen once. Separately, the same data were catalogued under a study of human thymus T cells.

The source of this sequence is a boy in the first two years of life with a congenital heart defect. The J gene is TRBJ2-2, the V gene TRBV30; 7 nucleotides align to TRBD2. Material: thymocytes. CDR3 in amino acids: CACEWGRESGELFF. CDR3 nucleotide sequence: TGTGCCTGCGAGTGGGGGAGGGAGTCCGGGGAGCTGTTTTTT.